One and the same sample provided the 12 T cell receptor beta chains below, sequenced in a study of CD4 T cells in relation to SARS-CoV-2 and coronaviruses. The data were produced by immunoSEQ multiplex PCR, yet TCRdb's version contains in-frame clones alone and is incomplete. Here the sample spans 9,500 to 11,000 clones, roughly 81% being singletons. Their target antigens are unknown. Unexposed donor CD4+ T cells date from about 2011-2018, before the COVID-19 pandemic. CD4+ T cells were isolated from the cells after 10 days of culture. Sequencing was performed on CD4+ T cells from PBMCs, cultured in vitro. Receptor source: a human donor in good health.

The chain links TRBV2 to TRBJ2-7, with TRBD1 identical over 7 bases. V lost 7 bases, J lost 4 bases, and 10 bases stayed unmatched. Germline lookup yields CDR1 SNHLY and CDR2 FYNNEI. The CDR3 consists of 14 residues. The CDR3 reads CASTRDRGSYEQYF. The DNA of the CDR3 is TGTGCCAGCACCCGGGACAGAGGGAGTTACGAGCAGTACTTC.

This clone was detected a few times. The V call is TRBV13, the J call TRBJ2-2; TRBD2 agrees at 7 bases. Per the germline V gene, CDR1 is PRHDT and CDR2 is FYEKMQ (reference sequence). This CDR3 region has 16 residues. The V and J ends lost 2 bases and 4 bases, in that order; junction bases with no gene match: 7. The CDR3 DNA reads as TGTGCCAGCAGCTTATGGGCCCAGCGGGGCACCGGGGAGCTGTTTTTT. It encodes CASSLWAQRGTGELFF.

In DNA form, the CDR3 reads TGTGCCAGCAGCGGTGGGACAGGGGTTGGAGAGACCCAGTACTTC. Its protein is CASSGGTGVGETQYF. V usage is TRBV9 and J usage is TRBJ2-5, with 10 nucleotides matching TRBD1. The germline V gene has CDR1 SGDLS and CDR2 YYNGEE. With 3 bases clipped from V and 4 bases from J, the junction kept 6 bases outside the gene matches. CDR3 size: 15 residues.

The rearrangement joins TRBV7-8 to TRBJ2-7; TRBD1 agrees at 10 bases. Germline V gene lookup returns CDR1 SGHVS and CDR2 FQNEAQ. The CDR3 spans 16 residues. With 4 bases clipped from V and 1 base from J, the junction kept 7 bases outside the gene matches. In DNA form, the CDR3 reads TGTGCCAGCAGCTCCGACGGACAGGGGGGGTCCTACGAGCAGTACTTC. Translation: CASSSDGQGGSYEQYF.

V and J are TRBV2 and TRBJ1-4; D is perhaps TRBD1 (5 bases). The V and J ends lost 4 bases and 6 bases respectively, with 12 bases between them. CDR3 length: 14 residues. Germline V gene lookup returns CDR1 SNHLY and CDR2 FYNNEI. The CDR3 DNA reads TGTGCCAGCAGTGCGCAGGGAGAATATGAAAAACTGTTTTTT. Amino acids: CASSAQGEYEKLFF.

V usage is TRBV4-1 and J usage is TRBJ1-4; D is undetermined. In germline, CDR1 is MGHRA, CDR2 YSYEKL. This CDR3 has 15 residues. The V end lost 2 bases, the J end lost 3 bases, and 10 bases lay between the germline ends. CDR3 sequence: CASSQLNLANEKLFF. Written as DNA, the CDR3 is TGCGCCAGCAGCCAACTTAATCTGGCTAATGAAAAACTGTTTTTT.

The chain is built from TRBV29-1 and TRBJ2-7, with D possibly being TRBD2 (6 bases). Germline lookup yields CDR1 SQVTM and CDR2 ANQGSEA. The CDR3 totals 14 residues. V gave up 6 bases and J gave up 0 bases, with 15 bases separating them. The CDR3 DNA is TGCAGCGTAGCCGGGACTCTCGGCTCCTACGAGCAGTACTTC. This translates into CSVAGTLGSYEQYF.

The rearrangement joins TRBV3-1 (or the pseudogene TRBV3-2) to TRBJ2-7; no firm D call. Looked up from germline, CDR1 is LGHDT and CDR2 is YNNKEL (reference sequence). This CDR3 comprises 12 residues. V lost 4 bases to trimming and J lost 4 bases, with 8 bases between them. Here the CDR3 reads CASSPWGYEQYF. The DNA of the CDR3 is TGTGCCAGCAGCCCCTGGGGTTACGAGCAGTACTTC.

This chain links TRBV7-2 with TRBJ2-5; no clear D. V lost 5 bases, J lost 1 base, and 11 bases lay in between. Per the germline V gene, CDR1 is SGHTA and CDR2 is FQGNSA. This CDR3 is 14 amino acids long. CDR3 residues: CASSHSGLQETQYF. The CDR3 DNA follows: TGTGCCAGCAGCCACTCGGGCCTCCAAGAGACCCAGTACTTC.

The V call is TRBV2, the J call TRBJ1-5; TRBD1 might be the D (6 bases). This CDR3 contains 14 residues. Trimming pared 3 bases from V and 4 bases from J, leaving 10 bases between. Per germline, CDR1 SNHLY and CDR2 FYNNEI. CDR3 sequence: CASSDSTGNQPQHF. CDR3 DNA: TGTGCCAGCAGTGACAGTACAGGGAATCAGCCCCAGCATTTT.

The CDR3 is CASTRGGNTEAFF. CDR3 DNA: TGTGCCAGCACCCGGGGGGGGAACACTGAAGCTTTCTTT. This chain joins TRBV25-1 and TRBJ1-1; weak D call: TRBD1 (5 bases). This CDR3 has 13 residues. Deletions cut 7 bases from V and 1 base from J, with 10 bases between. Germline-derived CDR1 and CDR2 are MGHDK and SYGVNS. Filled out from reference TRBV25-1 and TRBJ1-1, the complete variable domain reads EADIYQTPRYLVIGTGKKITLECSQTMGHDKMYWYQQDPGMELHLIHYSYGVNSTEKGDLSSESTVSRIRTEHFPLTLESARPSHTSQYLCASTRGGNTEAFFGQGTRLTVV.

The DNA for the CDR3 is TGTGCCAGCAGATATAGCGGGGGGAGCACAGATACGCAGTATTTT. Its translation is CASRYSGGSTDTQYF. The genes are TRBV5-4 and TRBJ2-3; 10 nucleotides match TRBD2. CDR3 length: 15 residues. Germline CDR1 reads SGHNT; CDR2 reads YYREEE (reference sequence). V lost 5 bases and J lost 0; bases outside the gene matches: 3.